This T cell receptor beta chain was documented in a study of blood T cells in healthy people across ages. The study, taken as a whole, reports: Fewer expanded clones and more diversity marked long-lived versus aged donors.

V was clipped by 7 bases and J by 7 bases, with 13 bases between them. The CDR3 runs to 11 residues. Germline CDR1 is SQVTM and CDR2 is ANQGSEA. For every donor, a draw yielded around 10 milliliters of peripheral blood. A note on this clonotype: Its matching antigen is unknown.

PCR was performed a second time for about 7 to 12 cycles using a sample-barcoded 5' primer and a J-beta primer mix. Every cDNA molecule bore a tag from a template-switch adaptor containing 12 random nucleotides. Each CDR3 protein gets one entry after TCRdb re-called the 5' RACE reads with MiXCR. The sample has under 1 million distinct CDR3 sequences; approximately 44% are singletons. The sequence was collected from a man in his 60s in good health. The sequencing input was blood. The chain employs TRBV29-1 and TRBJ1-1; tentative D call: TRBD1 (6 bases). The CDR3 DNA follows: TGCAGCGCTACAGGGCGAGGTGAAGCTTTCTTT. It translates to CSATGRGEAFF.